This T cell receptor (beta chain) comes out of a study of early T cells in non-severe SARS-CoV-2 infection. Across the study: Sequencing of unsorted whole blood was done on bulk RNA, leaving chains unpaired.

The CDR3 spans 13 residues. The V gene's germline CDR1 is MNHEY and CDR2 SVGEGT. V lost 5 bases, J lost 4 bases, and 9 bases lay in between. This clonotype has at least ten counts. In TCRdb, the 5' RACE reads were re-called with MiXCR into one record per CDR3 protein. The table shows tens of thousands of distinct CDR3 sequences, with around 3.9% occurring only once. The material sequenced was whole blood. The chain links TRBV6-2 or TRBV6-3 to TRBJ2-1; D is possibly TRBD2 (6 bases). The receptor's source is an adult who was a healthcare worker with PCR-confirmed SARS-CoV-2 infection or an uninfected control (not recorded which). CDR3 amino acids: CASSPGEYNEQFF. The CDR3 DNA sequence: TGTGCCAGCAGTCCGGGGGAGTACAATGAGCAGTTCTTC.